This passage covers 21 T cell receptor beta chains from one sample sequenced in a study of cytomegalovirus exposure and HLA in healthy donors. Amplification used 60 Vbeta primers and 13 Jbeta primers. The table came from immunoSEQ multiplex PCR; TCRdb's copy has only in-frame clones and leaves some out. The sample shows roughly 120,000 clones, approximately 82% of them seen only once. Sequences were obtained from PBMCs. The receptor set was obtained from a woman aged 18-29 years in good health and CMV-seropositive.

J is TRBJ2-7 and V is TRBV4-1; the D gene is possibly TRBD1 (5 bases). Trimming pared 4 bases from V and 4 bases from J, leaving 11 bases between. The CDR3 sequence is 13 residues long. In germline, CDR1 is MGHRA, CDR2 YSYEKL. Here the CDR3 DNA reads TGCGCCAGCAGCCTAGGGGTGGGATACGAGCAGTACTTC. Translated: CASSLGVGYEQYF.

Concerning this clone: In the same sample, other DNA sequences code for this CDR3. The chain recombines TRBV7-3 with TRBJ2-2; no reliable D call. The germline V gene has CDR1 SGHTA and CDR2 FQGTGA. V was clipped by 5 bases and J by 4 bases, with 11 bases between them. The CDR3 consists of 14 residues. CDR3 sequence (DNA): TGTGCCAGCAGCCGCGCCCCCGGCACCGGGGAGCTGTTTTTT. Protein product: CASSRAPGTGELFF.

The CDR3 is CASSGRGYQETQYF. The DNA for the CDR3 is TGTGCCAGCAGCGGCAGGGGGTACCAAGAGACCCAGTACTTC. The chain couples TRBV7-9 to TRBJ2-5; 7 bases are shared with TRBD1. The CDR3 has 14 residues. The junction had 3 bases not matched to a gene; V was cut back by 5 bases and J by 0 bases. From germline, CDR1 is SEHNR and CDR2 FQNEAQ (reference sequence).

The chain carries TRBV9 and TRBJ2-5, with D maybe TRBD1 (6 bases). Germline V gene lookup returns CDR1 SGDLS and CDR2 YYNGEE. This CDR3 contains 15 residues. The V and J ends lost 0 bases and 5 bases respectively, with 14 bases between them. The DNA of the CDR3 is TGTGCCAGCAGCGTAGAACAGGGTACATGGGAGACCCAGTACTTC. Translation: CASSVEQGTWETQYF.

The chain carries TRBV27 and TRBJ1-2; D gene uncertain. V lost 7 bases, J lost 8 bases, and 14 bases lay in between. Germline loops: CDR1 MNHEY, CDR2 SMNVEV (reference sequence). This CDR3 region has 12 residues. Here the CDR3 reads CASTARVRGYTF. CDR3 nucleotide sequence: TGTGCCAGCACCGCGCGCGTACGGGGCTACACCTTC.

The chain recombines TRBV7-2 with TRBJ2-5, with 11 bases fitting TRBD1. CDR1 is SGHTA and CDR2 is FQGNSA in the germline V gene. Trimming at V came to 4 bases and at J to 5 bases, leaving 9 bases not matched to a gene. The CDR3 runs 16 residues. CDR3 loop: CASSWAGTGGGETQYF. In DNA, the CDR3 is TGTGCCAGCAGCTGGGCCGGGACAGGGGGAGGTGAGACCCAGTACTTC.

The chain is built from TRBV4-2 and TRBJ2-5; 7 bases agree with TRBD1. Near its end, the DNA agrees better with TRBJ2-7, so the J call may be wrong. The CDR3 contains 16 residues. Germline-derived CDR1 and CDR2 are LGHNA and YNFKEQ. CDR3 nucleotide sequence: TGTGCCAGCAGCCAAGTTGGACAGGACCCCTCCTACGAGCAGTACTTC. Translation gives CASSQVGQDPSYEQYF.

J is TRBJ1-2 and V is TRBV29-1; 8 bases line up with TRBD1. The V gene's germline CDR1 is SQVTM and CDR2 ANQGSEA. This CDR3 has 14 amino acids. V lost 2 bases and J lost 5; bases outside the gene matches: 7. The CDR3 sequence is CSVEIPDREYGYTF. CDR3 nucleotide sequence: TGCAGCGTTGAAATCCCGGACAGGGAATATGGCTACACCTTC.

The chain combines TRBV2 with TRBJ1-2, with 7 bases identical to TRBD1. Germline CDR1 SNHLY, CDR2 FYNNEI. The CDR3 runs to 14 residues. The ends lost 3 bases at V and 8 bases at J; junction bases unmatched: 9. The DNA of the CDR3 is TGTGCCAGCAGTGAGGGACAGCCTCTTTCCGGCTACACCTTC. The encoded protein is CASSEGQPLSGYTF. Full variable domain (remainder filled in from reference TRBV2 and TRBJ1-2): EPEVTQTPSHQVTQMGQEVILRCVPISNHLYFYWYRQILGQKVEFLVSFYNNEISEKSEIFDDQFSVERPDGSNFTLKIRSTKLEDSAMYFCASSEGQPLSGYTFGSGTRLTVV.

Only a few counts were recorded for this clone. The chain joins TRBV7-2 to TRBJ1-2, with TRBD1 as a possible D gene (5 bases). Trimming cost V 0 bases and J 4 bases, with 15 bases left between them. Germline V gives CDR1 SGHTA, CDR2 FQGNSA. The CDR3 spans 16 residues. Written as DNA, the CDR3 is TGTGCCAGCAGCTTAGCCCCAGGGATAGGGATCTATGGCTACACCTTC. The encoded protein is CASSLAPGIGIYGYTF.

This clone was counted a few times. The rearrangement joins TRBV5-1 to TRBJ2-5; TRBD2 matches at 11 bases. CDR3 length: 16 residues. The V gene end was trimmed by 5 bases and the J gene end by 0 bases; junction bases not matched to a gene: 6. The germline V gene encodes CDR1 SGHRS and CDR2 YFSETQ. Here the CDR3 reads CASRQPGLADQETQYF. In DNA, the CDR3 is TGCGCCAGCAGACAACCGGGACTAGCGGACCAAGAGACCCAGTACTTC.

This clone appeared once. The gene calls are TRBV19 and TRBJ1-1; D perhaps matches TRBD1 (6 bases). From germline, CDR1 is LNHDA and CDR2 SQIVND (reference sequence). Trimming shortened V by 6 bases and J by 5 bases, and 10 bases separated the two germline ends. The CDR3 length is 12 residues. The CDR3 sequence is CASRLGGTEAFF. CDR3 nucleotides: TGTGCCAGTAGACTAGGGGGTACTGAAGCTTTCTTT.

The rearrangement joins TRBV14 to TRBJ1-1; 7 bases agree with TRBD1. CDR1 is SGHDN and CDR2 is FVKESK in the germline V gene. With V trimmed by 3 bases and J by 1 base, 8 bases remained unmatched. The CDR3 length is 16 residues. The DNA for the CDR3 is TGTGCCAGCAGCCACCCGGGACAGTCAGAGAACACTGAAGCTTTCTTT. Its protein product is CASSHPGQSENTEAFF.

The V gene is TRBV4-1, the J gene TRBJ1-1; D might be TRBD1 (5 bases). Per germline, CDR1 MGHRA and CDR2 YSYEKL. Trimming removed 4 bases from V and 0 bases from J, with 12 bases in between. The CDR3 covers 15 residues. The CDR3 reads CASSPAGGVNTEAFF. CDR3 bases: TGCGCCAGCAGCCCGGCTGGGGGGGTGAACACTGAAGCTTTCTTT.

The chain links TRBV6-5 to TRBJ1-1; no clear D. V gave up 1 base and J gave up 5 bases, with 11 bases separating them. Germline CDR1 and CDR2: MNHEY and SVGAGI. The CDR3 runs 14 residues. CDR3 residues: CASSYLGGSTEAFF. CDR3 in DNA: TGTGCCAGCAGTTACTTGGGAGGAAGTACTGAAGCTTTCTTT.

This clone was observed a few times. This chain links TRBV2 with TRBJ2-3; D is possibly TRBD2 (6 bases). The CDR3 runs to 17 residues. V gave up 6 bases and J gave up 4 bases, with 23 bases separating them. The V gene's germline CDR1 is SNHLY and CDR2 FYNNEI. The CDR3 reads CASRGEADQRAADTQYF. CDR3 bases: TGTGCCAGCAGAGGGGAGGCAGACCAAAGGGCAGCAGATACGCAGTATTTT.

CDR3 protein: CASSISTGVTEAFF. The CDR3 DNA follows: TGTGCCAGTAGTATTTCGACAGGGGTAACTGAAGCTTTCTTT. The chain has TRBV19 and TRBJ1-1, with 8 positions matching TRBD1. The germline V gene encodes CDR1 LNHDA and CDR2 SQIVND (reference sequence). The trim removed 3 bases at V and 5 bases at J, leaving 5 bases unmatched. The CDR3 has 14 amino acids.

The chain is built from TRBV18 and TRBJ2-7, with TRBD2 matching over 8 bases. From germline, CDR1 is KGHSH and CDR2 LQKENI. Trimming removed 3 bases from V and 2 bases from J; junction bases left unmatched: 12. The CDR3 totals 17 residues. CDR3: CASSPGLSTSGTYEQYF. For the CDR3, the DNA is TGTGCCAGCTCACCGGGTTTATCAACTAGCGGAACCTACGAGCAGTACTTC.

The V call is TRBV11-2, the J call TRBJ2-7; D gene uncertain. The CDR3 contains 12 residues. Germline CDR1 is SGHAT and CDR2 is FQNNGV. Deletions cut 0 bases from V and 2 bases from J, with 2 bases between. The CDR3 is CASSLDAYEQYF. Here the CDR3 DNA reads TGTGCCAGCAGCTTAGACGCCTACGAGCAGTACTTC.

This clone has only a few counts. This rearrangement joins TRBV6-1 to TRBJ1-2, with 8 bases lining up with TRBD1. The CDR3 sequence is 14 residues long. CDR1 and CDR2 (germline): MNHNS, SASEGT. V shed 7 bases and J 7 bases; nucleotides not matched to a gene: 11. The CDR3 here is CASIPTGVGGGYTF. The CDR3 coding sequence is TGTGCCAGCATTCCGACAGGGGTAGGCGGTGGCTACACCTTC.

This clone appeared once. The J gene is TRBJ2-5, the V gene TRBV28; 10 nucleotides match TRBD1. Trimming at V came to 1 base and at J to 5 bases, leaving 7 bases not matched to a gene. From germline, CDR1 is MDHEN and CDR2 SYDVKM. The CDR3 extends over 16 amino acids. Here the CDR3 reads CASSLSPTGGYETQYF. CDR3 sequence (DNA): TGTGCCAGCAGTTTATCCCCGACAGGGGGCTATGAGACCCAGTACTTC.